The rows below give T cell receptor beta chains drawn from one sample of a study of CD8+CD57+ T cells in acquired aplastic anemia. TCRdb processed the reads anew with MiXCR; each CDR3 protein has one entry. The table records about 180,000 distinct CDR3 sequences, less than 55% of them present only once. Specimen: sorted CD4+, CD8+, or CD8+CD57+ T cells (not recorded which) from PBMCs. All receptors come from a human donor in good health. The CDR3 runs from the conserved cysteine through the conserved F or W. D genes are given only for firm matches. Clone size is given for some rows only: seen once, a few or many times, or a class if the clone is expanded.

CDR3nt: TGTGCCAGCAGTTACGATATCAGTACGGTGCACCGTTCACCCCTCCACTTT; CDR3aa: CASSYDISTVHRSPLHF; abundance: many; d_gene: -; v_gene: TRBV6-5; j_gene: TRBJ1-6
CDR3nt: TGTGCCAGTAGCAGGCAGGGGGCGGTCACTGAAGCTTTCTTT; CDR3aa: CASSRQGAVTEAFF; abundance: many; d_gene: TRBD1; v_gene: TRBV19; j_gene: TRBJ1-1
CDR3nt: TGTGCCAGCAGCCTGGCGGGACACGGCAACGAGCAGTACTTC; CDR3aa: CASSLAGHGNEQYF; abundance: many; d_gene: -; v_gene: TRBV3-1; j_gene: TRBJ2-7
CDR3nt: TGCGCCAGCAGTGTGGTGGGGGGAGCTGGCGGCTACACCTTC; CDR3aa: CASSVVGGAGGYTF; abundance: once; d_gene: -; v_gene: TRBV10-2; j_gene: TRBJ1-2
CDR3nt: TGTGCCAGTACCCCCCTCGGACTAGCGGGAAACAATGAGCAGTTCTTC; CDR3aa: CASTPLGLAGNNEQFF; abundance: many; d_gene: TRBD2; v_gene: TRBV19; j_gene: TRBJ2-1
CDR3nt: TGTGCCAGCAGCTTGTTATTCCCAGAGACCCAGTACTTC; CDR3aa: CASSLLFPETQYF; abundance: -; d_gene: -; v_gene: TRBV7-9; j_gene: TRBJ2-5
CDR3nt: TGTGCCAGCACTGAGACAGGGGGCTTTTTTGGCTACACCTTC; CDR3aa: CASTETGGFFGYTF; abundance: -; d_gene: TRBD1; v_gene: TRBV6-1; j_gene: TRBJ1-2
CDR3nt: TGTGCCAGCAGCTTAGGTGGGGGTTCCTACAATGAGCAGTTCTTC; CDR3aa: CASSLGGGSYNEQFF; abundance: -; d_gene: -; v_gene: TRBV11-1; j_gene: TRBJ2-1
CDR3nt: TGTGCCAGCAGTTTACGTACAGGGGGCGTCTCTGGCGGGGAGCTGTTTTTT; CDR3aa: CASSLRTGGVSGGELFF; abundance: few; d_gene: TRBD1; v_gene: TRBV12-3/TRBV12-4; j_gene: TRBJ2-2
CDR3nt: TGTGCCAGCACCCTTGGGGGAACAGATACGCAGTATTTT; CDR3aa: CASTLGGTDTQYF; abundance: -; d_gene: -; v_gene: TRBV28; j_gene: TRBJ2-3
CDR3nt: TGTGCCAGCTCACCTTACACGAACACCGGGGAGCTGTTTTTT; CDR3aa: CASSPYTNTGELFF; abundance: -; d_gene: -; v_gene: TRBV18; j_gene: TRBJ2-2
CDR3nt: TGTGCCAGCAGTTTATACGGCGAGGGTTTTAATCAGCCCCAGCATTTT; CDR3aa: CASSLYGEGFNQPQHF; abundance: -; d_gene: -; v_gene: TRBV28; j_gene: TRBJ1-5
CDR3nt: TGTGCCAGCAGTCCAGGCGCCCTTAACTATGGCTACACCTTC; CDR3aa: CASSPGALNYGYTF; abundance: many; d_gene: -; v_gene: TRBV6-1; j_gene: TRBJ1-2
CDR3nt: TGTGCCAGCAGCTTCACATACGGGGATCGTAATACGCAGTATTTT; CDR3aa: CASSFTYGDRNTQYF; abundance: many; d_gene: -; v_gene: TRBV7-2; j_gene: TRBJ2-3
CDR3nt: TGTGCCAGCAGGGACAGGGGAGGTCAGCCCCAGCATTTT; CDR3aa: CASRDRGGQPQHF; abundance: many; d_gene: TRBD1; v_gene: TRBV2; j_gene: TRBJ1-5